Below, 31 T cell receptor beta chains from the same sample are listed, as sequenced in a study of human T cells and chemical hapten exposure. TCRdb analysed the RACE reads with MiXCR anew, one entry per CDR3 protein. The table records some 180,000 distinct CDR3 sequences, 20% to 25% of them present only once. Described time point: patch test 1, 2 weeks after DPC sensitization. Treatment described: therapeutic diphenylcyclopropenone sensitization with weekly scalp DPC. The specimen was whole blood, collected in connection with sensitization to the hapten diphenylcyclopropenone (DPC). The receptor source for this set is a woman in her fifties or sixties with alopecia areata. Some clones in this sample may be carry-over from other donors' samples.

This clonotype was seen a handful of times. The chain combines TRBV27 with TRBJ1-2; no reliable D call. Germline assignment: CDR1 MNHEY and CDR2 SMNVEV (reference sequence). There are 13 residues in the CDR3. V was trimmed by 5 bases and J by 2 bases, leaving 9 bases between them. The CDR3 region is CASSLTQNYGYTF. The CDR3 bases are TGTGCCAGCAGTCTTACACAAAACTATGGCTACACCTTC.

This sequence joins TRBV10-3 and TRBJ2-5; TRBD2 aligns across 8 bases. V shed 8 bases, J shed 1 base, and the junction held 3 bases outside the gene matches. This CDR3 is built from 13 residues. Germline V lookup: CDR1 ENHRY, CDR2 SYGVKD. For the CDR3, the DNA is TGTGCCATCTCAAGCGGGAGCCAAGAGACCCAGTACTTC. Translated, it gives CAISSGSQETQYF.

This chain uses TRBV20-1 with TRBJ2-1; no definite D call. The V gene lost 3 bases and the J gene lost 5 bases, with 8 bases spanning the gap. The CDR3 covers 12 residues. The germline V gene has CDR1 DFQATT and CDR2 SNEGSKA (reference sequence). The CDR3 nucleotides read TGCAGTGCTAGTAGGCAGGACAATGAGCAGTTCTTC. This sequence encodes CSASRQDNEQFF.

This clonotype was observed a handful of times. This sequence joins TRBV10-1 and TRBJ2-3, with TRBD1 identical over 9 bases. J lost 1 base, V lost 6 bases, and 8 bases had no gene match. Germline-derived CDR1 and CDR2 are WNHNN and SYGVQD (reference sequence). This CDR3 comprises 16 residues. CDR3 loop: CASSSTGTGRTDTQYF. CDR3 DNA sequence: TGCGCCAGCAGCTCAACCGGGACAGGGCGCACAGATACGCAGTATTTT.

This clonotype was seen a few times. The chain couples TRBV6-2 or TRBV6-3 to TRBJ2-7, with TRBD2 matching 8 bases. The CDR3 sequence is 14 residues long. Germline V lookup: CDR1 MNHEY, CDR2 SVGEGT. With V trimmed by 5 bases and J by 5 bases, 8 bases remained unmatched. The CDR3 spells CASSQRREVNEQYF. Here the CDR3 DNA reads TGTGCCAGCAGTCAGCGGCGGGAGGTCAACGAGCAGTACTTC.

This clonotype was seen only a few times. This chain joins TRBV5-1 and TRBJ1-1; D uncertain. The V end was cut by 4 bases, the J end by 1 base, with 11 bases between. The length of the CDR3 is 14 residues. Germline V lookup: CDR1 SGHRS, CDR2 YFSETQ. The CDR3 loop reads CASSGEVRNTEAFF. DNA of the CDR3: TGCGCCAGCAGCGGGGAGGTGAGGAACACTGAAGCTTTCTTT.

The chain has TRBV7-9 and TRBJ2-1, with TRBD2 matching over 10 bases. Germline V lookup: CDR1 SEHNR, CDR2 FQNEAQ (reference sequence). After removal of 6 bases from V and 1 base from J, the junction contained 6 bases not matched to a gene. CDR3 size: 16 residues. CDR3 residues: CASRSGGAESYNEQFF. CDR3 sequence (DNA): TGTGCCAGCAGGAGCGGGGGGGCGGAATCCTACAATGAGCAGTTCTTC.

The gene calls are TRBV5-1 and TRBJ2-2, with a weak D call TRBD1 (6 bases). Germline CDR1 and CDR2: SGHRS and YFSETQ. The CDR3 consists of 14 residues. Trimming took off 4 bases at V and 1 base at J, with 8 bases between the two ends. CDR3 region: CASSRQENTGELFF. The CDR3 bases are TGCGCCAGCAGCCGACAGGAGAACACCGGGGAGCTGTTTTTT.

In regard to this clonotype: One end of the junction varies from germline; a read error may be responsible. This rearrangement joins TRBV4-2 to TRBJ1-1; possibly TRBD1 for D (5 bases). The germline V gene has CDR1 LGHNA and CDR2 YNFKEQ. CDR3 length: 15 residues. The CDR3 is CASSQERGVNAEAFF. As DNA, the CDR3 is TGTGCCAGCAGCCAAGAAAGAGGGGTGAACGCTGAAGCTTTCTTT.

This clonotype was detected a few times. V and J are TRBV29-1 and TRBJ1-1; D gene ambiguous. CDR1 and CDR2 (germline): SQVTM, ANQGSEA. V lost 4 bases to trimming and J lost 4 bases, with 16 bases between them. The CDR3 runs 14 residues. CDR3 sequence: CSVAIGGMGTEAFF. CDR3 coding DNA: TGCAGCGTTGCCATAGGTGGGATGGGCACTGAAGCTTTCTTT.

This clonotype was counted a few times. V gene TRBV10-2 combines with J gene TRBJ1-1; 9 bases match TRBD1. The V gene's germline CDR1 is WSHSY and CDR2 SAAADI. The CDR3 extends over 17 amino acids. V gave up 0 bases and J gave up 0 bases; unmatched junction bases: 5. DNA of the CDR3: TGCGCCAGCAGTGAGTCTCAGACAGGGGGGATGAACACTGAAGCTTTCTTT. It translates to CASSESQTGGMNTEAFF.

This clonotype was seen only a few times. V is TRBV9 and J is TRBJ2-7; no reliable D call. V dropped 3 bases and J dropped 1 base, with 8 bases sitting between them. The CDR3 runs 13 residues. Germline V CDR1 and CDR2: SGDLS, YYNGEE. This CDR3 is CASSAGSSYEQYF. The DNA for the CDR3 is TGTGCCAGCAGCGCTGGCTCATCCTACGAGCAGTACTTC.

The chain has TRBV12-3 or TRBV12-4 and TRBJ2-1; 7 nucleotides match TRBD2. The length of the CDR3 is 16 residues. V was clipped by 7 bases and J by 0 bases; unmatched bases: 9. For the CDR3, the DNA is TGTGCCAGCATCCTAGGGCTAGCGGACTCCTACAATGAGCAGTTCTTC. Encoded protein: CASILGLADSYNEQFF.

This chain connects TRBV3-1 to TRBJ1-2; 7 bases are a match to TRBD1. CDR3 length: 16 residues. The V segment lost 2 bases and the J segment 6 bases; nucleotides outside the gene matches: 12. Germline V CDR1 and CDR2: LGHDT, YNNKEL (reference sequence). As DNA, the CDR3 is TGTGCCAGCAGCCAAAGCACTGCTAGACAGGGCAATGGCTACACCTTC. Residues: CASSQSTARQGNGYTF.

In its sample, this clonotype was seen a few times. This chain joins TRBV5-1 and TRBJ2-1; tentatively, D is TRBD2 (6 bases). Germline CDR1 reads SGHRS; CDR2 reads YFSETQ. This CDR3 comprises 16 residues. Trimming pared 7 bases from V and 0 bases from J, leaving 17 bases between. CDR3 bases: TGCGCCAGCGCTCGGGAGTCCAGAAGCTCCTACAATGAGCAGTTCTTC. It encodes CASARESRSSYNEQFF.

This chain links TRBV7-2 with TRBJ2-1, with D unresolved. The germline CDR1 and CDR2 sequences are SGHTA and FQGNSA. This CDR3 comprises 13 residues. Trimming shortened V by 6 bases and J by 8 bases, and 14 bases separated the two germline ends. CDR3: CASRFSGTHEQFF. CDR3 nucleotides: TGTGCCAGCAGGTTCTCTGGAACCCATGAGCAGTTCTTC.

This clonotype has just a few counts. CDR3: CASSDHTEGNEQFF. CDR3 DNA sequence: TGTGCCAGCAGTGACCACACTGAGGGCAATGAGCAGTTCTTC. The chain uses TRBV6-4 and TRBJ2-1; TRBD2 is a possible D gene (5 bases). This CDR3 is 14 amino acids long. Germline CDR1 MRHNA, CDR2 SNTAGT. V shed 2 bases and J shed 6 bases, with 11 bases lying between them.

This clonotype was counted between two and nine times. The genes are TRBV7-2 and TRBJ2-1, with D maybe TRBD1 (6 bases). CDR1 is SGHTA, CDR2 FQGNSA, per germline. This CDR3 has 13 amino acids. Trimming pared 1 base from V and 12 bases from J, leaving 13 bases between. CDR3 sequence reads: CASSLGRGVVQFF. Written as DNA, the CDR3 is TGTGCCAGCAGCTTAGGCAGGGGTGTGGTGCAGTTCTTC.

The table lists this clonotype with a few counts. The V and J genes are TRBV7-2 and TRBJ2-1; D gene unclear. Germline V CDR1 and CDR2: SGHTA, FQGNSA. This CDR3 contains 15 residues. Deletions cut 5 bases from V and 6 bases from J, with 17 bases between. CDR3 loop: CASSRDFMAGNEQFF. CDR3 bases: TGTGCCAGCAGCCGCGATTTCATGGCCGGCAATGAGCAGTTCTTC.

In this sample, this clonotype turned up a few times. This chain connects TRBV7-9 to TRBJ1-4; D may be TRBD1 (5 bases). This CDR3 is 15 amino acids long. V gave up 5 bases and J gave up 0 bases, with 10 bases separating them. Germline V CDR1 and CDR2: SEHNR, FQNEAQ (reference sequence). The CDR3: CASSKGRSTNEKLFF. In DNA, the CDR3 is TGTGCCAGCAGCAAGGGACGTTCAACTAATGAAAAACTGTTTTTT.

In its sample, this clonotype was seen a few times. CDR3 sequence (DNA): TGTGCCAGCAGCTTATTAGTTACAGATACGCAGTATTTT. Amino acids: CASSLLVTDTQYF. This chain connects TRBV7-9 to TRBJ2-3; no firm D call. Germline CDR1 is SEHNR and CDR2 is FQNEAQ (reference sequence). There are 13 residues in the CDR3. The V gene lost 2 bases and the J gene lost 3 bases, with 6 bases spanning the gap.

The DNA of the CDR3 is TGCAGTGCGCCGGGACAGGGGGGGACCTACGAGCAGTACTTC. It is translated as CSAPGQGGTYEQYF. The chain uses TRBV20-1 and TRBJ2-7; 11 bases agree with TRBD1. After removal of 6 bases from V and 2 bases from J, the junction contained 6 bases not matched to a gene. Germline CDR1 DFQATT, CDR2 SNEGSKA (reference sequence). The CDR3 totals 14 residues.

The chain couples TRBV27 to TRBJ2-3; unclear D gene. CDR1 is MNHEY, CDR2 SMNVEV, per germline (reference sequence). V shed 3 bases and J shed 0 bases, with 7 bases lying between them. This CDR3 is built from 14 residues. CDR3 nucleotide sequence: TGTGCCAGCAGTTTCTTAGGGAGCACAGATACGCAGTATTTT. It is translated as CASSFLGSTDTQYF.

The sample holds a few counts of this clonotype. The V call is TRBV12-3 or TRBV12-4, the J call TRBJ2-7; no firm D call. There are 11 residues in the CDR3. V was clipped by 5 bases and J by 3 bases, with 5 bases between them. CDR3: CASSPLYEQYF. DNA of the CDR3: TGTGCCAGCAGTCCCCTCTACGAGCAGTACTTC.

The chain uses TRBV10-3 and TRBJ2-5, with TRBD1 matching over 7 bases. This CDR3 has 16 amino acids. CDR1 and CDR2 from the germline V gene are ENHRY and SYGVKD. V was pared by 6 bases and J by 3 bases, with 13 bases of the junction left unmatched. The CDR3 protein is CAISAPESGTEETQYF. DNA of the CDR3: TGTGCCATCAGCGCTCCTGAGTCCGGGACAGAAGAGACCCAGTACTTC.

There are a few counts of this clonotype. CDR3 sequence: CASSLGGWETEAFF. CDR3 nucleotide sequence: TGTGCCAGCAGCTTGGGGGGTTGGGAGACTGAAGCTTTCTTT. The J gene is TRBJ1-1, the V gene TRBV5-5, with D unresolved. Germline CDR1 reads SGHKS; CDR2 reads YYEKEE (reference sequence). Trimming took 0 bases from V and 5 from J, leaving 11 bases between them. The CDR3 loop spans 14 amino acids.

J is TRBJ2-3 and V is TRBV5-1; D perhaps matches TRBD2 (6 bases). Germline V gene data show CDR1 as SGHRS and CDR2 as YFSETQ. The CDR3 spans 16 residues. V gave up 0 bases and J gave up 1 base, with 12 bases separating them. In DNA, the CDR3 is TGCGCCAGCAGCTTGGAACTAGCACTCGGCACAGATACGCAGTATTTT. Residues: CASSLELALGTDTQYF.

This clonotype was seen more than once but under ten times. The CDR3 DNA sequence: TGTGCCATCAGCGAACCGGCAGGTGAAGCTTTCTTT. Encoded protein: CAISEPAGEAFF. The rearrangement joins TRBV10-3 to TRBJ1-1; D call uncertain. V dropped 6 bases and J dropped 7 bases, with 12 bases sitting between them. The CDR3 is 12 residues long. CDR1 ENHRY and CDR2 SYGVKD come from the germline V gene.

This clonotype was seen only a few times. The chain combines TRBV29-1 with TRBJ2-5; tentative D call: TRBD2 (7 bases). The CDR3 covers 13 residues. Trimming left V 8 bases short and J 3 bases short, with 16 bases between. CDR1 is SQVTM, CDR2 ANQGSEA, per germline. CDR3 sequence (DNA): TGCAGCACAAAGGGGGGGGGAAAAGAGACCCAGTACTTC. This codes for CSTKGGGKETQYF.

CDR3 nucleotides: TGCGCCAGCAGCTTGGACGCCCTTTACTACGAGCAGTACTTC. It specifies CASSLDALYYEQYF. The chain couples TRBV5-1 to TRBJ2-7, with D unresolved. The CDR3 is 14 residues long. Germline lookup yields CDR1 SGHRS and CDR2 YFSETQ. With 0 bases removed from V and 3 bases from J, the gap between germline ends came to 10 bases.

The chain couples TRBV7-9 to TRBJ1-5; a weak D match, TRBD1 (5 bases). V lost 1 base, J lost 7 bases, and 14 bases lay in between. The CDR3 consists of 15 residues. Per the germline V gene, CDR1 is SEHNR and CDR2 is FQNEAQ (reference sequence). CDR3 bases: TGTGCCAGCAGCTTAGGAACCGGGACCCCCCAGCCCCAGCATTTT. Translated: CASSLGTGTPQPQHF. The whole variable domain, filled in from reference TRBV7-9 and TRBJ1-5, reads DTGVSQNPRHKITKRGQNVTFRCDPISEHNRLYWYRQTLGQGPEFLTYFQNEAQLEKSRLLSDRFSAERPKGSFSTLEIQRTEQGDSAMYLCASSLGTGTPQPQHFGDGTRLSIL.